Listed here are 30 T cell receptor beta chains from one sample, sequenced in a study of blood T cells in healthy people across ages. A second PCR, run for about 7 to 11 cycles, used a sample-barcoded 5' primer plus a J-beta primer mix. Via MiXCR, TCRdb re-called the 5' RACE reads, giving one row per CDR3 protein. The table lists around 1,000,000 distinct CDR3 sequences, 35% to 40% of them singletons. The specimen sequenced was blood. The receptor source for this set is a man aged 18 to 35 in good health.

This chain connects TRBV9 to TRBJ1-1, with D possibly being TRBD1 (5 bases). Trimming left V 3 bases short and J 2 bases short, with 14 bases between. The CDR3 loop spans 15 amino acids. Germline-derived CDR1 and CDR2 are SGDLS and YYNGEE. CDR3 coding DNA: TGTGCCAGCAGCGGATCGGGACGGACTAACACTGAAGCTTTCTTT. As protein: CASSGSGRTNTEAFF.

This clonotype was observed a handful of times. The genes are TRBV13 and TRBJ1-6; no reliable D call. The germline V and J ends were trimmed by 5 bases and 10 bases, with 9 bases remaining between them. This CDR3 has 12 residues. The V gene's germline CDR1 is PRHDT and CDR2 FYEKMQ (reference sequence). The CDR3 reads CASSPAESPLHF. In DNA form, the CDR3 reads TGTGCCAGCAGCCCGGCCGAGTCACCCCTCCACTTT.

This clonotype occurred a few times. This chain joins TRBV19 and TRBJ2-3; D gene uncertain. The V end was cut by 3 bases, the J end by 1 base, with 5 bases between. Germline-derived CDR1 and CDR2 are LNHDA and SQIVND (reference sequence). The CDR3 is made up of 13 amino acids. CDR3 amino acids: CASSILGTDTQYF. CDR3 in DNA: TGTGCCAGTAGTATTTTGGGCACAGATACGCAGTATTTT.

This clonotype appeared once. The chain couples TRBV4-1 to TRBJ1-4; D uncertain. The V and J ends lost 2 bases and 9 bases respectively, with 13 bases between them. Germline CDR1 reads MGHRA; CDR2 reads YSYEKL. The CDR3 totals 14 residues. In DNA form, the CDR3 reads TGCGCCAGCAGCCAAACTACGGGAGCCCAAAAACTGTTTTTT. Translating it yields CASSQTTGAQKLFF.

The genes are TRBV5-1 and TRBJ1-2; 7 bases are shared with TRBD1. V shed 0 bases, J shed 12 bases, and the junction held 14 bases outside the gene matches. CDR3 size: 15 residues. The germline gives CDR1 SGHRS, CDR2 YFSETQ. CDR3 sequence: CASSLEPRQDRLHTF. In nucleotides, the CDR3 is TGCGCCAGCAGCTTGGAGCCCCGACAGGACAGGCTTCACACCTTC.

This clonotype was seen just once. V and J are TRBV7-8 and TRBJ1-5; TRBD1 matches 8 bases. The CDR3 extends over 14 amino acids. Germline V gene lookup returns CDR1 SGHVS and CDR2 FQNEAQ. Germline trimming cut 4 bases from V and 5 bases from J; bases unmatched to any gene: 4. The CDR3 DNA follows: TGTGCCAGCAGCTCAGTGACAGGGGATCAGCCCCAGCATTTT. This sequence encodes CASSSVTGDQPQHF.

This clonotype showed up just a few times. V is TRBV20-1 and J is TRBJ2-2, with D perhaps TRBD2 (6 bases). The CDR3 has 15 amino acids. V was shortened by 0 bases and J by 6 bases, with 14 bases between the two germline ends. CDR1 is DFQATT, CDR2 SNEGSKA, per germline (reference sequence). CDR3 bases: TGCAGTGCTAGAGATCCGGGGGTTCTAGCCGGGGAGCTGTTTTTT. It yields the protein CSARDPGVLAGELFF.

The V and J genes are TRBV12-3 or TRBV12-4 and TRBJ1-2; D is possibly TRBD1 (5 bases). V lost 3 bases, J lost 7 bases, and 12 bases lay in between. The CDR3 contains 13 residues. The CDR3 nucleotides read TGTGCCAGCAGTTTGGAGGCAGGGACTGGCTACACCTTC. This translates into CASSLEAGTGYTF.

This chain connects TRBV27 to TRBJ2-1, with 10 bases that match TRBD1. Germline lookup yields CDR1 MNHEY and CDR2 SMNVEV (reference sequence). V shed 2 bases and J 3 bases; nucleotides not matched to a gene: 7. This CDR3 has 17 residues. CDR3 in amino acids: CASSLRQGASIYNEQFF. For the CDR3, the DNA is TGTGCCAGCAGTTTACGACAGGGGGCCAGCATCTACAATGAGCAGTTCTTC.

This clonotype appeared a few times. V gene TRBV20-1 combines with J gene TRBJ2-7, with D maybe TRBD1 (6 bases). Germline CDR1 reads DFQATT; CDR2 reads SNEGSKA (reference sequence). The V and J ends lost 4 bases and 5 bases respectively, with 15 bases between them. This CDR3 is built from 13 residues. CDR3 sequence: CSAMSPTGNEQYF. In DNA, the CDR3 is TGCAGTGCTATGTCCCCTACAGGGAACGAGCAGTACTTC.

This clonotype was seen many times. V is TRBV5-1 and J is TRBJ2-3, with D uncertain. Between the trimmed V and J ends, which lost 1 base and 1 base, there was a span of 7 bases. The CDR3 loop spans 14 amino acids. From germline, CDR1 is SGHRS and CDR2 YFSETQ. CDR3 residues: CASSLNGRTDTQYF. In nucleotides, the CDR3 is TGCGCCAGCAGCTTGAATGGACGCACAGATACGCAGTATTTT.

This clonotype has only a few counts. This CDR3 reads CASSRAIRQDTQYF. The CDR3, as DNA: TGTGCCAGCAGTAGGGCTATAAGACAAGATACGCAGTATTTT. This chain uses TRBV6-5 with TRBJ2-3, with unresolved D. CDR3 length: 14 residues. CDR1 is MNHEY and CDR2 is SVGAGI in the germline V gene. V lost 5 bases and J lost 5, with 14 bases in between.

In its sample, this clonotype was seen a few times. CDR3 DNA: TGTGCCAGCAGTTACTTGGACAATTCGGGCCCCTACGAGCAGTACTTC. It translates to CASSYLDNSGPYEQYF. This chain joins TRBV6-2 or TRBV6-3 and TRBJ2-7; D possibly corresponds to TRBD1 (5 bases). In germline, CDR1 is MNHEY, CDR2 SVGEGT. The germline V and J ends were trimmed by 1 base and 2 bases, with 15 bases remaining between them. This CDR3 spans 16 amino acids.

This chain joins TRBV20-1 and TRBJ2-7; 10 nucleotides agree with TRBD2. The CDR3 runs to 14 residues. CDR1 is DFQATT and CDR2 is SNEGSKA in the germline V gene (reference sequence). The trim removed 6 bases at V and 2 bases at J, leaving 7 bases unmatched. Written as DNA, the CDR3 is TGCAGTGCCATGAACAGCGGGGGGGCCTACGAGCAGTACTTC. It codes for CSAMNSGGAYEQYF.

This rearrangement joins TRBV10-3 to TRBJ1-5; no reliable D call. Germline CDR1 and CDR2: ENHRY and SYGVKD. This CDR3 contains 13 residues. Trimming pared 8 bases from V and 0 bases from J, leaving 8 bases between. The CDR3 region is CAIGVDSNQPQHF. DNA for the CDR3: TGTGCCATCGGAGTCGATAGCAATCAGCCCCAGCATTTT.

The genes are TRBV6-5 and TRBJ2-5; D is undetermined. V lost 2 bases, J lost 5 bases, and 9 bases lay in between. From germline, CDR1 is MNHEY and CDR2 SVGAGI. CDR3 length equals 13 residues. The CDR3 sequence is CASSYGHGETQYF. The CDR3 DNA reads TGTGCCAGCAGTTACGGCCATGGGGAGACCCAGTACTTC.

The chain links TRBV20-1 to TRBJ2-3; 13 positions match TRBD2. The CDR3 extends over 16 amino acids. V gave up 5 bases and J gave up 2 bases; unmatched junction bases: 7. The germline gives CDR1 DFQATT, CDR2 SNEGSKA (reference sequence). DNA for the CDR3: TGCAGTGCTCCTCAAGGGACTAGCGGGGACACAGATACGCAGTATTTT. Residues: CSAPQGTSGDTDTQYF.

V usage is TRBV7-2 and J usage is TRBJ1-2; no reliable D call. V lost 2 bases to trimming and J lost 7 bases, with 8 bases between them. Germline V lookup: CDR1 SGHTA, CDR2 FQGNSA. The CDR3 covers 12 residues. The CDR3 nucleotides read TGTGCCAGCAGCTTAAAGACCTGTGGCTACACCTTC. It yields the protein CASSLKTCGYTF. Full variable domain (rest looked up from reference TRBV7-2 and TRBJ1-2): GAGVSQSPSNKVTEKGKDVELRCDPISGHTALYWYRQSLGQGLEFLIYFQGNSAPDKSGLPSDRFSAERTGGSVSTLTIQRTQQEDSAVYLCASSLKTCGYTFGSGTRLTVV.

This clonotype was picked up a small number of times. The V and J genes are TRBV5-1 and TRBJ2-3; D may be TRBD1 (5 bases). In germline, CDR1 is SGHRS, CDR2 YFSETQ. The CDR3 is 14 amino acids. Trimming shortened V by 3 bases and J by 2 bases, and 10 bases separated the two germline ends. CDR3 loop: CASSSAGITDTQYF. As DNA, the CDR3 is TGCGCCAGCAGCTCTGCAGGGATCACAGATACGCAGTATTTT.

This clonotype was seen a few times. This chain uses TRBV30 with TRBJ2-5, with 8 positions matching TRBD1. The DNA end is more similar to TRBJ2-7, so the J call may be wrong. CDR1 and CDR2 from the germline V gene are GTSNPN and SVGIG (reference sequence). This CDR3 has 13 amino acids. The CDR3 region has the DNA TGTGCCTGGGGACAGGGATTTGGCTACGAGCAGTACTTC. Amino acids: CAWGQGFGYEQYF.

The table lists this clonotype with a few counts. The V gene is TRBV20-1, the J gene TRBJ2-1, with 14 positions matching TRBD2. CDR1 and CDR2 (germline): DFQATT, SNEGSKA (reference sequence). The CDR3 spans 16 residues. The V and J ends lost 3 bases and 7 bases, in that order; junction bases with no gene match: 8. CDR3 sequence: CSARGYGTSGGNEQFF. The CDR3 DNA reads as TGCAGTGCTAGGGGTTACGGGACTAGCGGGGGTAATGAGCAGTTCTTC.

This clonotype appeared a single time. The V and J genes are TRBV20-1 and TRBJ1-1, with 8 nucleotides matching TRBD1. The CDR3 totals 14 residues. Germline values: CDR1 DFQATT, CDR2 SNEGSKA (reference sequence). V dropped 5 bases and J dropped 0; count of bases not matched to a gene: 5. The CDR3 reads CSARRGRLNTEAFF. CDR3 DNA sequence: TGCAGTGCTCGCAGGGGGCGATTGAACACTGAAGCTTTCTTT.

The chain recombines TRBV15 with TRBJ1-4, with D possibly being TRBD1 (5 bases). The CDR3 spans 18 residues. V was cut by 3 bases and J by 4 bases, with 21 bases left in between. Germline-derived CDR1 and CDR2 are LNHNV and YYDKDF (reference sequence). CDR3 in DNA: TGTGCCACCAGCAGTTCCATTGGGGGACCGCTATTTAATGAAAAACTGTTTTTT. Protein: CATSSSIGGPLFNEKLFF.

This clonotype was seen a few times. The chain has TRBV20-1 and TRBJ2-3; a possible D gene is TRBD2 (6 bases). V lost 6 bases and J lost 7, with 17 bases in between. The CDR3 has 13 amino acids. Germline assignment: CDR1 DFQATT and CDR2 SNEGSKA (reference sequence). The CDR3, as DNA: TGCAGTGCCCGCGGGCTAGCGCTTTATACGCAGTATTTT. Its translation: CSARGLALYTQYF.

DNA of the CDR3: TGTGCCAGCAGCCCGAGGGAACAGGGCCCCTACGAGCAGTACTTC. Amino acids: CASSPREQGPYEQYF. This chain uses TRBV9 with TRBJ2-7, with D possibly TRBD1 on 6 matching bases. CDR3 length equals 15 residues. The germline V gene has CDR1 SGDLS and CDR2 YYNGEE. V lost 4 bases, J lost 2 bases, and 16 bases lay in between.

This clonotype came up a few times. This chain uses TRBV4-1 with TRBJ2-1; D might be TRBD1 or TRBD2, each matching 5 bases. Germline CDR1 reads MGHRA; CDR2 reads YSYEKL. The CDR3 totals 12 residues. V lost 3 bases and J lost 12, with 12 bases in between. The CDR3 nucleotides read TGCGCCAGCAGCCACCCCCTCGGGGCGCAGTTCTTC. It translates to CASSHPLGAQFF.

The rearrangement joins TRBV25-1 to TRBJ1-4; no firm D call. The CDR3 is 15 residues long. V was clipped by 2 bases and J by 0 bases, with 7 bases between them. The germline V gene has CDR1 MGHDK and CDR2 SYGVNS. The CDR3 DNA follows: TGTGCCAGCAGTGAAGGGTTTACAACTAATGAAAAACTGTTTTTT. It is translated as CASSEGFTTNEKLFF.

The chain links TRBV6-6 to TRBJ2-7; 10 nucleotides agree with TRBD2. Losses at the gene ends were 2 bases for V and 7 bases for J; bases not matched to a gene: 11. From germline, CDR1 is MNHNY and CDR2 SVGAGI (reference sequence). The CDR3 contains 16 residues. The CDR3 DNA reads TGTGCCAGCAGTTACAAACTAGCGGGATCCTACAATGAGCAGTACTTC. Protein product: CASSYKLAGSYNEQYF.

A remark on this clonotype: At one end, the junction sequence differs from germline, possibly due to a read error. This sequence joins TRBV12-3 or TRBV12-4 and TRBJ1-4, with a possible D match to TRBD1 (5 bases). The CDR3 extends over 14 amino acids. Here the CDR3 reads CTSSFAQGGEKLFF. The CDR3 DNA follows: TGTACCAGCAGTTTTGCTCAGGGTGGAGAAAAACTGTTTTTT.

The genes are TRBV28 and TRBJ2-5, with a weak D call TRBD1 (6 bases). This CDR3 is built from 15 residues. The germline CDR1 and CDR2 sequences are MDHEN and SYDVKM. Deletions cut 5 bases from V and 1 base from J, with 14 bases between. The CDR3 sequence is CASSQAWTVQETQYF. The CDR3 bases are TGTGCCAGCAGTCAGGCCTGGACAGTCCAAGAGACCCAGTACTTC.